This paragraph reports one T cell receptor beta chain. CDR3 length equals 16 residues. The V and J ends lost 2 bases and 0 bases respectively, with 11 bases between them. The germline V gene encodes CDR1 MNHNS and CDR2 SASEGT. The data were obtained in a study of cytomegalovirus exposure and HLA in healthy donors. Researchers ran the PCR with 60 Vbeta and 13 Jbeta primers. Assay used: immunoSEQ multiplex PCR; TCRdb lists only in-frame clones, some missing. Among 150,000 to 200,000 clones listed, more than 85% were seen once. V and J are TRBV6-1 and TRBJ1-3; D call uncertain. Sequencing was performed on PBMCs. The clonotype was recovered from a woman aged 18-30 years in good health and CMV-seronegative. CDR3 sequence (DNA): TGTGCCAGCAGTGAAAAAGCACCTGACTCTGGAAACACCATATATTTT. Protein product: CASSEKAPDSGNTIYF.